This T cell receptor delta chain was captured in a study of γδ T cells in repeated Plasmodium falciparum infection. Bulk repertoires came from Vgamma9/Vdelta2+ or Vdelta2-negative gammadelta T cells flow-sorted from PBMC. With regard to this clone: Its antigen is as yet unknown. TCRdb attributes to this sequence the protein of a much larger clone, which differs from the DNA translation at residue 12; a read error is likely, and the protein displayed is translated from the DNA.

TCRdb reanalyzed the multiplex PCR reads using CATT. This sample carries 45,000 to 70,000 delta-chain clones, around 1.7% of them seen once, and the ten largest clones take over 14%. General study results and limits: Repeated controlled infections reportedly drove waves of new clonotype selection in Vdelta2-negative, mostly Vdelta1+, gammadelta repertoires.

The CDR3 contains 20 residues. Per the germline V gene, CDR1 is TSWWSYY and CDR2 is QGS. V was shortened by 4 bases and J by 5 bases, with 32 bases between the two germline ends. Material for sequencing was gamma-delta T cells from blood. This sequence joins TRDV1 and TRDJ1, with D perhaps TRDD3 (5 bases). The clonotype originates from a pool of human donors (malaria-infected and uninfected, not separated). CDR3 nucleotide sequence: TGTGCTCTTGGGGGGACGCGGTTATTAGGGGGCATCCGGGGAGCAGATAAACTCATCTTT. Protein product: CALGGTRLLGGIRGADKLIF.